This T cell receptor beta chain was found in a study of graft-versus-host responses after intestinal transplantation. Study-level background: Recipients had multivisceral, liver-intestinal, or isolated intestinal transplants. The whole recipient group had anti-thymocyte globulin induction followed by tacrolimus and steroids for two to four years. Study-level points and caveats: Graft-donor T cell macrochimerism in patients accompanied high graft-versus-host to host-versus-graft clonal ratios in allografts.

V dropped 4 bases and J dropped 0 bases, with 13 bases sitting between them. The CDR3 contains 16 residues. Germline CDR1 is MNHNS and CDR2 is SASEGT. The protocol was immunoSEQ multiplex PCR, while the TCRdb copy is restricted to in-frame clones and leaves out a portion. This table has 40,000 or so clones, about 93% appearing once. With respect to this clone: No antigen is known for it.

This specimen consisted of PBMCs, obtained 16 days after intestinal transplant. This clonotype was sampled from a human patient who received an intestinal transplant, so some T cells may come from the graft donor. V and J are TRBV6-1 and TRBJ1-5; the D is unclear. Written as DNA, the CDR3 is TGTGCCAGCAGTGGGCCATTCGGAGGTAGCAATCAGCCCCAGCATTTT. Encoded protein: CASSGPFGGSNQPQHF.